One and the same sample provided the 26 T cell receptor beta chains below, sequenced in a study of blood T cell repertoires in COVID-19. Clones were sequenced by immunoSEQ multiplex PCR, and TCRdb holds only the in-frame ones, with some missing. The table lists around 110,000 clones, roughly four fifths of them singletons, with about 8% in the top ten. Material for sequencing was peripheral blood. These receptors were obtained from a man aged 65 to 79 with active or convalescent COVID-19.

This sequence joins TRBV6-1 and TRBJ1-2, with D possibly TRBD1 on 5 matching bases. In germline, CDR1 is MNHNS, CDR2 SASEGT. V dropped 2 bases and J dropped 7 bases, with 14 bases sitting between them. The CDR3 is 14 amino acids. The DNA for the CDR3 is TGTGCCAGCAGTGAAATCCAGGGTGTACGTGGCTACACCTTC. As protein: CASSEIQGVRGYTF.

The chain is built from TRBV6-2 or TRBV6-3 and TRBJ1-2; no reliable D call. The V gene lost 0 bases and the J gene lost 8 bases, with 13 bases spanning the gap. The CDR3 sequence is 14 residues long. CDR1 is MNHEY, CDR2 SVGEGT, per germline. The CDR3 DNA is TGTGCCAGCAGTTACTCGATCGGTGTCGAGGGCTACACCTTC. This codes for CASSYSIGVEGYTF.

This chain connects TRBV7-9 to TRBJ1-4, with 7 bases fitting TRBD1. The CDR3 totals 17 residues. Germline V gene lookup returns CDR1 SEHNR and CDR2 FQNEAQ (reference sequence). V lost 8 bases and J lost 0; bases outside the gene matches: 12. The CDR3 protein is CASGTSRGTATNEKLFF. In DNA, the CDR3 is TGTGCCAGCGGAACGTCCCGGGGGACAGCAACTAATGAAAAACTGTTTTTT.

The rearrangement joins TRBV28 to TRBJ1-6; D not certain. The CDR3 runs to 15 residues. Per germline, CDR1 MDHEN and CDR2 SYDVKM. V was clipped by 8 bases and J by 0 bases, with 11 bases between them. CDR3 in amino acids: CASYERSSYNSPLHF. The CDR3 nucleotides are TGTGCCAGCTATGAGAGGAGCTCCTATAATTCACCCCTCCACTTT.

The CDR3: CASSPRTSGGSYNEQFF. As DNA, the CDR3 is TGTGCCAGCAGCCCCCGGACTAGCGGGGGTAGCTACAATGAGCAGTTCTTC. J is TRBJ2-1 and V is TRBV27, with 13 bases fitting TRBD2. CDR1 and CDR2 (germline): MNHEY, SMNVEV (reference sequence). The CDR3 is 17 residues long. V lost 6 bases and J lost 3; bases outside the gene matches: 8.

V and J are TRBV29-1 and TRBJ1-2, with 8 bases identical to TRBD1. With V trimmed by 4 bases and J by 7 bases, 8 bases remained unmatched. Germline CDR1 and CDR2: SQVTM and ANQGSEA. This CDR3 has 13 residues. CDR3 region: CSVGTSTGAGYTF. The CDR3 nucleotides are TGCAGCGTTGGGACCTCGACAGGGGCTGGCTACACCTTC.

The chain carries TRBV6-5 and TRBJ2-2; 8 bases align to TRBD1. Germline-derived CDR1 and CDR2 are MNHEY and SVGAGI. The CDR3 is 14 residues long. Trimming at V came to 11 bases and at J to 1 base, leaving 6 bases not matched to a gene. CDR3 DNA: TGTGCCGTAGCCGGGACAGGGAACACCGGGGAGCTGTTTTTT. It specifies CAVAGTGNTGELFF.

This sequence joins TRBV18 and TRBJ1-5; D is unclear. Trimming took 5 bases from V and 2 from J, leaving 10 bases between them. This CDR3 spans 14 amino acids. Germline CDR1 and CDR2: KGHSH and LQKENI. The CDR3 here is CASSGQVGNQPQHF. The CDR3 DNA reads TGTGCCAGCTCAGGCCAGGTTGGCAATCAGCCCCAGCATTTT.

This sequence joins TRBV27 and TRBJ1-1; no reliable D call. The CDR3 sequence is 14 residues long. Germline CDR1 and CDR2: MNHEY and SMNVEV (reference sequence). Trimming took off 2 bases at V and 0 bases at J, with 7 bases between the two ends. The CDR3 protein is CASSLRGVNTEAFF. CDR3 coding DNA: TGTGCCAGCAGTTTACGGGGTGTGAACACTGAAGCTTTCTTT.

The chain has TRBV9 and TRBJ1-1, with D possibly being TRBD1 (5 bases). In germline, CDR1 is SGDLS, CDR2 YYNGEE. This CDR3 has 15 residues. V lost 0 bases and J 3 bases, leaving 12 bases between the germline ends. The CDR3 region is CASSVGIQTDTEAFF. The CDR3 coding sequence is TGTGCCAGCAGCGTAGGGATTCAGACAGACACTGAAGCTTTCTTT.

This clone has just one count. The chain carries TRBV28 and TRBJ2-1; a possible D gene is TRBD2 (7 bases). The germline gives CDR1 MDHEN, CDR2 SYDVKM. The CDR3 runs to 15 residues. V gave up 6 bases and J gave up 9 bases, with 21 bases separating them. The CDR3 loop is CASRTGQTSWGEQFF. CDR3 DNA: TGTGCCAGCAGAACCGGACAGACTAGCTGGGGTGAGCAGTTCTTC.

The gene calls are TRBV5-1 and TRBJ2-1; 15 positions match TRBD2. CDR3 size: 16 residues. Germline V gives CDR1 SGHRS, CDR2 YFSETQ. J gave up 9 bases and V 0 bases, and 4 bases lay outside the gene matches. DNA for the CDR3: TGCGCCAGCAGCTTGGGTGGACTAGCGGGGGGGCCTGAGCAGTTCTTC. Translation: CASSLGGLAGGPEQFF.

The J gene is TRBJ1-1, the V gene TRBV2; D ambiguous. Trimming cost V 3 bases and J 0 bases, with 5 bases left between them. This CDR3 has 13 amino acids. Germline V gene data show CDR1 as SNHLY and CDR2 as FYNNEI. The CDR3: CASSEALNTEAFF. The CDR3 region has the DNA TGTGCCAGCAGTGAGGCATTGAACACTGAAGCTTTCTTT. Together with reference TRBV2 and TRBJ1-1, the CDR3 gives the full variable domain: EPEVTQTPSHQVTQMGQEVILRCVPISNHLYFYWYRQILGQKVEFLVSFYNNEISEKSEIFDDQFSVERPDGSNFTLKIRSTKLEDSAMYFCASSEALNTEAFFGQGTRLTVV.

The CDR3 is CASSYSGTFYEQYF. CDR3 nucleotide sequence: TGTGCCAGCAGTTACTCGGGCACCTTTTACGAGCAGTACTTC. The chain is built from TRBV6-5 and TRBJ2-7, with no clear D. Between the trimmed V and J ends, which lost 0 bases and 4 bases, there was a span of 10 bases. CDR3 length: 14 residues. Germline CDR1 MNHEY, CDR2 SVGAGI.

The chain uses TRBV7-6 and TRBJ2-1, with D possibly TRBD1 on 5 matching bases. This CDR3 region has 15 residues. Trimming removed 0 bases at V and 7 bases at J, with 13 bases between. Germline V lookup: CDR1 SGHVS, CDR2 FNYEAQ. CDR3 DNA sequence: TGTGCCAGCAGCTTAGCGGGAAAGGGGCAAAATGAGCAGTTCTTC. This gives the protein CASSLAGKGQNEQFF.

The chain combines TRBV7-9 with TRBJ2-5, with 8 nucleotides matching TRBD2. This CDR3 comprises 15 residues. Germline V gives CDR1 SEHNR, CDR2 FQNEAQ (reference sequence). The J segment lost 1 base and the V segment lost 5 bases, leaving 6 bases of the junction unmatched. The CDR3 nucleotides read TGTGCCAGCAGCCCAGGGACTAGGACCCAAGAGACCCAGTACTTC. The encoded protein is CASSPGTRTQETQYF.

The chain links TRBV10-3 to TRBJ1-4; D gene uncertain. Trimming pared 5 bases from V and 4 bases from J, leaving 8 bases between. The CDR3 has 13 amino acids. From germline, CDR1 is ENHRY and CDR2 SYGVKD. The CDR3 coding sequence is TGTGCCATCAGTAACGGTAGTAATGAAAAACTGTTTTTT. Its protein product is CAISNGSNEKLFF.

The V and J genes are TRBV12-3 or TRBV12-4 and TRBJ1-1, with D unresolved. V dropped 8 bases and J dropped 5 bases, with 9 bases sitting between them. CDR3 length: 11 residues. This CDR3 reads CASRVKTEAFF. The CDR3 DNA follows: TGTGCCAGCCGGGTCAAGACTGAAGCTTTCTTT.

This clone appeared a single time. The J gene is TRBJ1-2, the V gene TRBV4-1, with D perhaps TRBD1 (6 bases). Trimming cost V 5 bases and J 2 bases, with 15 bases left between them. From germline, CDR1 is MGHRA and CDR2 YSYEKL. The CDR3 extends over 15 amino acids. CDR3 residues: CASSAVPGENYGYTF. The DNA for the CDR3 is TGCGCCAGCAGCGCTGTGCCAGGGGAAAACTATGGCTACACCTTC.

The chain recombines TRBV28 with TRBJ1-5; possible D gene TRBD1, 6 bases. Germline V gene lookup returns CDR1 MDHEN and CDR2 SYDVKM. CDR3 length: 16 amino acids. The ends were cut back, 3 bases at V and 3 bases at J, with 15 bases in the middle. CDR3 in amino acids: CASSFPQGQNNQPQHF. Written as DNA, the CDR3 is TGTGCCAGCAGTTTCCCACAGGGCCAGAACAATCAGCCCCAGCATTTT.

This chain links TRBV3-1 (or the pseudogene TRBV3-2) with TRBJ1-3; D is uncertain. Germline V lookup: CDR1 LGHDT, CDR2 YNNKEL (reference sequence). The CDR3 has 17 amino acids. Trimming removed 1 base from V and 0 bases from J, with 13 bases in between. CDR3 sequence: CASSQVVSTASGNTIYF. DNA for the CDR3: TGTGCCAGCAGCCAAGTAGTTTCCACAGCCTCTGGAAACACCATATATTTT.

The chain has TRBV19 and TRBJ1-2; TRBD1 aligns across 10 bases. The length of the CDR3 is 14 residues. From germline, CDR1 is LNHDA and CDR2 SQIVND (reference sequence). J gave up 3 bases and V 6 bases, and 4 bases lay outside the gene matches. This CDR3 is CASSPGTGDYGYTF. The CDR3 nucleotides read TGTGCCAGTAGCCCCGGGACAGGGGACTATGGCTACACCTTC.

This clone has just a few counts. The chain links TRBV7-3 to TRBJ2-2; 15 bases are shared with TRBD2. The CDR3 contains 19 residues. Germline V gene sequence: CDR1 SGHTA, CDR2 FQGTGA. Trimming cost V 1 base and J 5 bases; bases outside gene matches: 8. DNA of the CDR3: TGTGCCAGCAGCTTAAACCCGAGGACTAGCGGGAGGGTGACCGGGGAGCTGTTTTTT. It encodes CASSLNPRTSGRVTGELFF.

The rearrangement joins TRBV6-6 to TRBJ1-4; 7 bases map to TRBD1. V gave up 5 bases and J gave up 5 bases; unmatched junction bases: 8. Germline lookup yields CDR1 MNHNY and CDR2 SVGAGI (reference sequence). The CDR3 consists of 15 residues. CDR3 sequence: CASSQTGDSNEKLFF. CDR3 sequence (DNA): TGTGCCAGCAGTCAAACAGGGGACTCAAATGAAAAACTGTTTTTT.

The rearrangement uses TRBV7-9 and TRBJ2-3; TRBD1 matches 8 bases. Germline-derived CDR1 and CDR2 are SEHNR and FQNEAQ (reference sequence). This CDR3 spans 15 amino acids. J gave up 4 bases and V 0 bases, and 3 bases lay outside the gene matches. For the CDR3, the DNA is TGTGCCAGCAGCTTAGCGCAGGGGGCTGCAGATACGCAGTATTTT. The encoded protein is CASSLAQGAADTQYF.

The CDR3 DNA is TGTGCCAGCACTACCGCCGGGACAGGGAACTCCGAAGCTTTCTTT. Encoded protein: CASTTAGTGNSEAFF. The V call is TRBV28, the J call TRBJ1-1, with TRBD1 matching 9 bases. Trimming removed 7 bases from V and 8 bases from J; junction bases left unmatched: 14. The CDR3 runs to 15 residues. Germline loops: CDR1 MDHEN, CDR2 SYDVKM. The variable domain in full, completed from reference TRBV28 and TRBJ1-1, reads DVKVTQSSRYLVKRTGEKVFLECVQDMDHENMFWYRQDPGLGLRLIYFSYDVKMKEKGDIPEGYSVSREKKERFSLILESASTNQTSMYLCASTTAGTGNSEAFFGQGTRLTVV.